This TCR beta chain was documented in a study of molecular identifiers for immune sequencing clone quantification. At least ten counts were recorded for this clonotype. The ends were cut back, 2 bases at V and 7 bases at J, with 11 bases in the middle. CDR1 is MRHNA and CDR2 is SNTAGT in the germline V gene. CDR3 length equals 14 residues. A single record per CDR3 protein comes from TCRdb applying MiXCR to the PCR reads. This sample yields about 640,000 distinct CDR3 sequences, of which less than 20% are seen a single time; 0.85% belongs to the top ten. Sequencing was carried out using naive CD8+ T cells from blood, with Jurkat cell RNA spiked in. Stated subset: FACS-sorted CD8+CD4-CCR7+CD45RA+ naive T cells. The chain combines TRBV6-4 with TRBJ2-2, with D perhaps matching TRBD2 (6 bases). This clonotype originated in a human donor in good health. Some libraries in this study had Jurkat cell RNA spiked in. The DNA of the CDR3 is TGTGCCAGCAGTGACGGAGGACTATTCGGGGAGCTGTTTTTT. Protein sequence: CASSDGGLFGELFF.